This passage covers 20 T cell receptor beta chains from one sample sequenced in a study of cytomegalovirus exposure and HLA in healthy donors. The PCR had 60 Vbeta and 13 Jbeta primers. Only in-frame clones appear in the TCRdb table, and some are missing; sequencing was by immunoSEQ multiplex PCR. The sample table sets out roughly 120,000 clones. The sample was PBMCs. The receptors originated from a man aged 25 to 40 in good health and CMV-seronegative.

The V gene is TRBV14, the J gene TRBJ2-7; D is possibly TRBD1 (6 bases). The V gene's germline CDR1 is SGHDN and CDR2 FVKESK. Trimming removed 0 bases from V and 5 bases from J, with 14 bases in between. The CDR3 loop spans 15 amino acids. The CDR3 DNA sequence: TGTGCCAGCAGCCAAGATACGAACTCAGGGGACGAGCAGTACTTC. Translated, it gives CASSQDTNSGDEQYF.

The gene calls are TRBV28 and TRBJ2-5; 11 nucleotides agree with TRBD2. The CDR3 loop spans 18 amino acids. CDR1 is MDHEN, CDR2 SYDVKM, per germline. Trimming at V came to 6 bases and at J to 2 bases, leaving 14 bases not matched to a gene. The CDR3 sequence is CASRNGTSGNSAQETQYF. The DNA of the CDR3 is TGTGCCAGCAGGAATGGGACTAGCGGCAACTCGGCGCAAGAGACCCAGTACTTC.

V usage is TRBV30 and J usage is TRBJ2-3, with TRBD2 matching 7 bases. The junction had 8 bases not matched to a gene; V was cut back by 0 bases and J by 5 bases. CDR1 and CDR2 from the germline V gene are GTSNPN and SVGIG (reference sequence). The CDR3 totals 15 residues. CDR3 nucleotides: TGTGCCTGGAGTGTACTGGGGGGGGAGGTAGATACGCAGTATTTT. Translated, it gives CAWSVLGGEVDTQYF.

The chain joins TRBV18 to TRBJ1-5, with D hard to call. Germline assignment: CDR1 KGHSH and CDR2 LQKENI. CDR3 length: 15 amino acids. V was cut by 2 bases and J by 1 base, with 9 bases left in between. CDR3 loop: CASSPNGGSNQPQHF. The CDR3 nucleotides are TGTGCCAGCTCACCAAACGGAGGAAGCAATCAGCCCCAGCATTTT. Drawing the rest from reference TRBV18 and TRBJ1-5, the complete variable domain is NAGVMQNPRHLVRRRGQEARLRCSPMKGHSHVYWYRQLPEEGLKFMVYLQKENIIDESGMPKERFSAEFPKEGPSILRIQQVVRGDSAAYFCASSPNGGSNQPQHFGDGTRLSIL.

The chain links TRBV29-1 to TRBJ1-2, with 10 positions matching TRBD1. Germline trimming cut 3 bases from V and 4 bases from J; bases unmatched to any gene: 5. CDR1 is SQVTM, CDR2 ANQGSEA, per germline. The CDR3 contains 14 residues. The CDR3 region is CSVDGTGVGYGYTF. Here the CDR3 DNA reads TGCAGCGTTGATGGGACAGGGGTTGGCTATGGCTACACCTTC. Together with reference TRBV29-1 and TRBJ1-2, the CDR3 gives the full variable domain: SAVISQKPSRDICQRGTSLTIQCQVDSQVTMMFWYRQQPGQSLTLIATANQGSEATYESGFVIDKFPISRPNLTFSTLTVSNMSPEDSSIYLCSVDGTGVGYGYTFGSGTRLTVV.

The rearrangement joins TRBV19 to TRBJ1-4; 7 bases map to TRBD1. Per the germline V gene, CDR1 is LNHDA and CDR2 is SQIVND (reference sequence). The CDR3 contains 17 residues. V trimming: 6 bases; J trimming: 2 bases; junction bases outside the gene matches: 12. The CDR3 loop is CASRRQGSLRTNEKLFF. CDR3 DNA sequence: TGTGCCAGTAGGAGACAGGGATCACTACGTACTAATGAAAAACTGTTTTTT. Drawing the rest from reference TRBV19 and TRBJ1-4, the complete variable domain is DGGITQSPKYLFRKEGQNVTLSCEQNLNHDAMYWYRQDPGQGLRLIYYSQIVNDFQKGDIAEGYSVSREKKESFPLTVTSAQKNPTAFYLCASRRQGSLRTNEKLFFGSGTQLSVL.

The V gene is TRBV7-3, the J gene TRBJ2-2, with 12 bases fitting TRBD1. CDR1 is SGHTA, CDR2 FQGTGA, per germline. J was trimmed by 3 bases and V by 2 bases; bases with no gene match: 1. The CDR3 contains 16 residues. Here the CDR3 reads CASSLWDRGHTGELFF. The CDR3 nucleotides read TGTGCCAGCAGCTTATGGGACAGGGGGCACACCGGGGAGCTGTTTTTT.

The CDR3 reads CAWSVIASTDTQYF. In nucleotides, the CDR3 is TGTGCCTGGAGTGTTATAGCGAGCACAGATACGCAGTATTTT. J is TRBJ2-3 and V is TRBV30; D is possibly TRBD2 (5 bases). Trimming left V 0 bases short and J 0 bases short, with 7 bases between. The V gene's germline CDR1 is GTSNPN and CDR2 SVGIG (reference sequence). The CDR3 totals 14 residues.

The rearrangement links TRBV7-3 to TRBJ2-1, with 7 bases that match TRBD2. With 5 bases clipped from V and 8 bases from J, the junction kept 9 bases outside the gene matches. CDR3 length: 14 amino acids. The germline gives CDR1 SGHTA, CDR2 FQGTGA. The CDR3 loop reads CASSPTGGVDEQFF. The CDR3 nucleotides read TGTGCCAGCAGCCCGACGGGGGGAGTAGATGAGCAGTTCTTC.

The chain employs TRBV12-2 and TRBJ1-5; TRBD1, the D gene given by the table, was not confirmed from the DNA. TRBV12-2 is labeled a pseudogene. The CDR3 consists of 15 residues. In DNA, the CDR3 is TGTGCAAGTCGCTTATCCGGGACAGGAAATCAGCCCCAGCATTTT. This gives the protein CASRLSGTGNQPQHF.

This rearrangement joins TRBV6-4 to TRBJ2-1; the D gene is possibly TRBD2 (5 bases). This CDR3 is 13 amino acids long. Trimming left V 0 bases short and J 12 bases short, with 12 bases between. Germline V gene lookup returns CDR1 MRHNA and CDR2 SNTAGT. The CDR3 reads CASSDSIGVRQFF. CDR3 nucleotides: TGTGCCAGCAGTGACTCTATCGGGGTTAGGCAGTTCTTC.

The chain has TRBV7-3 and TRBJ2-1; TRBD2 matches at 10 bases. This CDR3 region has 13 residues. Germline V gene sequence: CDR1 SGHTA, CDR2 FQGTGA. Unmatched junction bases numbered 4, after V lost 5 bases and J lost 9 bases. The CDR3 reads CASSPLAGGEQFF. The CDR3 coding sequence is TGTGCCAGCAGCCCTTTAGCGGGAGGTGAGCAGTTCTTC.

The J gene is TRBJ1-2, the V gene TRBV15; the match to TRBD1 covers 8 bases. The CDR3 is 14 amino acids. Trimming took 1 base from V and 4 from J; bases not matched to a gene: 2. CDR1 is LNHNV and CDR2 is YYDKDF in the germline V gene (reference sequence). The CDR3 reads CATSRGTGSYGYTF. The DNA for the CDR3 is TGTGCCACCAGCAGAGGGACAGGGTCCTATGGCTACACCTTC.

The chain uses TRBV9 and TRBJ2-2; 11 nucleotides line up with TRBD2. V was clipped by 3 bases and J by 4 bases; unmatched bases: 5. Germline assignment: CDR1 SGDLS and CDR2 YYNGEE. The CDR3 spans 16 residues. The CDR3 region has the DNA TGTGCCAGCAGCGATAGCGGGAGGGCCAGCACCGGGGAGCTGTTTTTT. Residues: CASSDSGRASTGELFF.

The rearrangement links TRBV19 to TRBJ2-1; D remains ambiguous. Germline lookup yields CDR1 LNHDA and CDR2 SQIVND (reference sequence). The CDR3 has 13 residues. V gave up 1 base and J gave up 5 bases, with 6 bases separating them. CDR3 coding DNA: TGTGCCAGTAGTATAGGCCCTAACAATGAGCAGTTCTTC. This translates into CASSIGPNNEQFF.

The CDR3 region has the DNA TGTGCCAGCAGTTCCCTGACAGGACCCACCGGGGAGCTGTTTTTT. Its protein is CASSSLTGPTGELFF. The chain combines TRBV27 with TRBJ2-2; D perhaps matches TRBD1 (6 bases). The CDR3 is made up of 15 amino acids. V was clipped by 4 bases and J by 4 bases, with 13 bases between them. Germline V CDR1 and CDR2: MNHEY, SMNVEV (reference sequence).

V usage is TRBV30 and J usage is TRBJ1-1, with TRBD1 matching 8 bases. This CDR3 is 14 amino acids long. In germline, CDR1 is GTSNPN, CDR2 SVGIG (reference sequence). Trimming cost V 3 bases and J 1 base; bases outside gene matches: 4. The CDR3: CAWRTGVRNTEAFF. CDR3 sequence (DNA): TGTGCCTGGAGGACAGGGGTGCGGAACACTGAAGCTTTCTTT. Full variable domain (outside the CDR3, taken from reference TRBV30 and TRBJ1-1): SQTIHQWPATLVQPVGSPLSLECTVEGTSNPNLYWYRQAAGRGLQLLFYSVGIGQISSEVPQNLSASRPQDRQFILSSKKLLLSDSGFYLCAWRTGVRNTEAFFGQGTRLTVV.

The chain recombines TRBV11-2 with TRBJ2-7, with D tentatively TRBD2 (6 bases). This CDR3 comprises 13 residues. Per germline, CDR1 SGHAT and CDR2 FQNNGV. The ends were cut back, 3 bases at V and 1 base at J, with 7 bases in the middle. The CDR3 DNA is TGTGCCAGCAGCTTGGACTATTCCTACGAGCAGTACTTC. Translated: CASSLDYSYEQYF.

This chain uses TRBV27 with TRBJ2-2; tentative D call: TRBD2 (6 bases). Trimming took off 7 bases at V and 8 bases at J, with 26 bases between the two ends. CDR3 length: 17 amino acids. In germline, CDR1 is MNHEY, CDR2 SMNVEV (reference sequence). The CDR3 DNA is TGTGCCAGCAATCCCCGTAGAATAGCGGAGCCCGAAGGGGAGCTGTTTTTT. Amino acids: CASNPRRIAEPEGELFF.

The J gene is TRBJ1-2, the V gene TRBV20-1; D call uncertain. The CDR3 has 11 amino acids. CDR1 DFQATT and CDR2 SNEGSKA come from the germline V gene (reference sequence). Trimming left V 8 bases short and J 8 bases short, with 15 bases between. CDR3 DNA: TGCAGTAGACGGGGAATAGAGGGCTACACCTTC. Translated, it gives CSRRGIEGYTF.